This T cell receptor (beta chain) was recorded in a study of blood T cell repertoires in COVID-19. At the level of the study: The samples span acute and convalescent COVID-19 from the United States, Italy and Spain. Sources were T cells, B-cell-depleted T cells, or PBMCs; the material itself was cDNA or gDNA.

In the study's own analysis: Amplification of reference gene primers was used by the study to estimate nucleated cell counts. The protocol was immunoSEQ multiplex PCR, while the TCRdb copy is restricted to in-frame clones and leaves out a portion. The V and J calls and clone size are taken from that table; D and trimming were inferred from the DNA. This sample has roughly 250,000 clones, with about 80% found just once. The CDR3 contains 18 residues. Germline V gives CDR1 MDHEN, CDR2 SYDVKM. Between the trimmed V and J ends, which lost 3 bases and 2 bases, there was a span of 22 bases. The genes are TRBV28 and TRBJ1-2, with D hard to call. Sequenced sample: peripheral blood. This TCR derives from a human donor in a cohort sampled during active COVID-19. CDR3 nucleotides: TGTGCCAGCAGTTTTTCGTTTTGGGCAGCCACCTCGAACTATGGCTACACCTTC. Translation: CASSFSFWAATSNYGYTF.